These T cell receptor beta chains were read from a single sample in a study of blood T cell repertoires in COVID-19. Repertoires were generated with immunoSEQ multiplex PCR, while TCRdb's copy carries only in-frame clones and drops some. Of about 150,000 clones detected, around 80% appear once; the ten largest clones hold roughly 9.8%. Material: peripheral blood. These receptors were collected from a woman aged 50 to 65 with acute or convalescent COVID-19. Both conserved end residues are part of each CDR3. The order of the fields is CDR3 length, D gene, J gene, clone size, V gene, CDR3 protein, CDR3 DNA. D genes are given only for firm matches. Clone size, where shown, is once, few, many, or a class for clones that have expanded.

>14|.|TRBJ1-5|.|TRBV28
CASSLRGAGQPQHF
TGTGCCAGCAGTTTACGGGGGGCAGGTCAGCCCCAGCATTTT
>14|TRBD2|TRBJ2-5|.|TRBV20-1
CSGSPSGYQETQYF
TGCAGTGGTAGTCCTAGCGGTTACCAAGAGACCCAGTACTTC
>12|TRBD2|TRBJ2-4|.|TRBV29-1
CSVGPGGDIQYF
TGCAGCGTTGGTCCGGGAGGGGACATTCAGTACTTC
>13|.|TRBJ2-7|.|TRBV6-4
CASRGHSVYEQYF
TGTGCCAGCAGAGGACATTCCGTATACGAGCAGTACTTC
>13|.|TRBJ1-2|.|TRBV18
CASQLTGPYGYTF
TGTGCCAGCCAACTGACAGGCCCCTATGGCTACACCTTC
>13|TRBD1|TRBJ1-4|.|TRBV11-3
CASSSKQGGKLFF
TGTGCCAGCAGCTCGAAGCAGGGGGGAAAACTGTTTTTT
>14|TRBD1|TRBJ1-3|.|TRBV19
CASSKGASGNTIYF
TGTGCCAGTAGTAAGGGGGCAAGTGGAAACACCATATATTTT
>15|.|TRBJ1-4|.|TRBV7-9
CASSLKGGHQEKLFF
TGTGCCAGCAGCTTAAAGGGGGGGCACCAGGAAAAACTGTTTTTT
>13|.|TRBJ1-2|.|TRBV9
CASNLGGFYGYTF
TGTGCCAGCAACCTGGGGGGGTTCTATGGCTACACCTTC
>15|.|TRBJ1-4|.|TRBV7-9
CASSRTSGTNEKLFF
TGTGCCAGCAGCCGTACATCGGGAACTAATGAAAAACTGTTTTTT
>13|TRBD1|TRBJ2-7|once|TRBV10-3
CAISDRGELEQYF
TGTGCCATCAGCGACAGGGGGGAATTGGAGCAGTACTTC
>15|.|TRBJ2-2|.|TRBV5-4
CASSLGVGDTGELFF
TGTGCCAGCAGCTTGGGGGTCGGGGACACCGGGGAGCTGTTTTTT
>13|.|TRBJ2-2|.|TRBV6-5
CASKTANTGELFF
TGTGCCAGCAAGACTGCGAACACCGGGGAGCTGTTTTTT
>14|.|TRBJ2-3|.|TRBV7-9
CASSLKGSTDTQYF
TGTGCCAGCAGCTTAAAGGGGTCCACAGATACGCAGTATTTT
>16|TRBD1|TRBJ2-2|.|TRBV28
CASQEAGTGSTGELFF
TGTGCCAGCCAAGAAGCCGGGACAGGGTCCACCGGGGAGCTGTTTTTT
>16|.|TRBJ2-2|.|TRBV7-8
CASSFGAALTNGELFF
TGTGCCAGCAGCTTCGGTGCGGCTTTAACGAACGGGGAGCTGTTTTTT
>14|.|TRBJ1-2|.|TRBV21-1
CASSSPGPPYGYTF
TGTGCCAGCAGCAGCCCAGGGCCTCCCTATGGCTACACCTTC
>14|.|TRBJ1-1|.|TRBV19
CASSNTGIGTEAFF
TGTGCCAGTAGTAATACAGGGATCGGCACTGAAGCTTTCTTT
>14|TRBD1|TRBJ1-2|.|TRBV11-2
CASSSPRDSYGYTF
TGTGCCAGCAGCTCCCCCCGGGACAGCTATGGCTACACCTTC
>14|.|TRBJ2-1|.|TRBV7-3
CASSPAGVRNEQFF
TGTGCCAGCAGCCCAGCAGGGGTCCGCAATGAGCAGTTCTTC
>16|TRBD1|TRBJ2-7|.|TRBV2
CASSEREEDRAYEQYF
TGTGCCAGCAGTGAAAGGGAGGAGGACAGGGCCTACGAGCAGTACTTC
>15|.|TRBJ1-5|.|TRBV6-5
CASSFSKWGEQPQHF
TGTGCCAGCAGTTTCAGTAAGTGGGGGGAACAGCCCCAGCATTTT
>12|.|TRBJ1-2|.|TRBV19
CASRRQNGGYTF
TGTGCCAGTAGGAGGCAGAACGGCGGCTACACCTTC
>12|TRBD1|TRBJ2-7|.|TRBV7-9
CASSRQGYEQYF
TGTGCCAGCAGCCGACAGGGTTACGAGCAGTACTTC
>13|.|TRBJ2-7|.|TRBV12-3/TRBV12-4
CASSPGMSYEQYF
TGTGCCAGCAGTCCCGGGATGTCCTACGAGCAGTACTTC
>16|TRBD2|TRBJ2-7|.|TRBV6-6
CASSSPRGRNSYEQYF
TGTGCCAGCAGTTCCCCCCGCGGGAGGAACTCCTACGAGCAGTACTTC
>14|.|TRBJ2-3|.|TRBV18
CASSEGGSTDTQYF
TGTGCCAGCTCAGAAGGGGGAAGTACAGATACGCAGTATTTT
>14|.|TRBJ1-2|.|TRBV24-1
CATSDQTRGYGYTF
TGTGCCACCAGTGATCAGACCCGGGGCTATGGCTACACCTTC
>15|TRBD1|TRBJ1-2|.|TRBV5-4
CASSSNTGQGDRYTF
TGTGCCAGCAGCTCCAACACGGGACAGGGGGATCGCTACACCTTC
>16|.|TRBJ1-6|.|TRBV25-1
CASSESMQGWNSPLHF
TGTGCCAGCAGTGAATCTATGCAGGGATGGAATTCACCCCTCCACTTT
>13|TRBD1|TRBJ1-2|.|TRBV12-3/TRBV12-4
CASSSGQGYGYTF
TGTGCCAGCAGTTCGGGACAGGGATATGGCTACACCTTC
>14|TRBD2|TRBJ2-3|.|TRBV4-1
CASSQALTSGGQYF
TGCGCCAGCAGCCAAGCGCTCACTAGCGGGGGGCAGTATTTT
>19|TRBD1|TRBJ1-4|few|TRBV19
CASSIGEGQKRSANEKLFF
TGTGCCAGTAGTATAGGCGAGGGACAGAAGAGATCGGCTAATGAAAAACTGTTTTTT
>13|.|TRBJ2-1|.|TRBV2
CASSTDVDGERFF
TGTGCCAGCAGTACGGACGTCGACGGGGAGCGGTTCTTC
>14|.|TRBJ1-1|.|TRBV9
CASSGEITNTEAFF
TGTGCCAGCAGCGGGGAGATCACTAACACTGAAGCTTTCTTT
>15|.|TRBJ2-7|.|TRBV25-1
CASRPMTGSRGEQYF
TGTGCCAGCAGACCCATGACAGGGTCCCGGGGGGAGCAGTACTTC
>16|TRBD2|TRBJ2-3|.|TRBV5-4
CASSLRLAGGTDTQYF
TGTGCCAGCAGCTTGCGGTTAGCGGGGGGCACAGATACGCAGTATTTT
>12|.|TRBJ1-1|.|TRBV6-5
CASRQGRTEAFF
TGTGCCAGCAGACAGGGCCGAACTGAAGCTTTCTTT
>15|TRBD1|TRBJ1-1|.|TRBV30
CAWRGRQGKIAEAFF
TGTGCCTGGAGGGGACGACAGGGGAAAATAGCTGAAGCTTTCTTT
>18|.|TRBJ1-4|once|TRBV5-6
CASSRPGTSMGTNEKLFF
TGTGCCAGCAGCCGTCCCGGGACATCCATGGGAACTAATGAAAAACTGTTTTTT
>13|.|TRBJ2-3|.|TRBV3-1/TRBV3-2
CASSQGGTDTQYF
TGTGCCAGCAGCCAAGGAGGAACAGATACGCAGTATTTT
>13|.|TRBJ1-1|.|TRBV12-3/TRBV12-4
CASSFSGDTEAFF
TGTGCCAGCAGTTTTTCCGGGGATACTGAAGCTTTCTTT